The 4 T cell receptor beta chains given below trace back to one sample, sequenced in a study of follicular helper T cells after annual influenza vaccination. Some clones are missing from TCRdb's copy, which holds only in-frame ones; the method was immunoSEQ multiplex PCR. The profile shows roughly 14,000 clones, around four fifths of them singletons. The time point was: 2014-2015 season, pre-vaccination. Sequencing used CXCR5- memory CD4+ T cells sorted from blood, obtained on the day of influenza vaccination. All receptors come from an adult who received the influenza vaccine.

V usage is TRBV4-3 and J usage is TRBJ2-1; 8 nucleotides agree with TRBD1. This CDR3 contains 17 residues. Germline V CDR1 and CDR2: LGHNA, YSLEER. J gave up 0 bases and V 1 base, and 5 bases lay outside the gene matches. CDR3 loop: CASSQGTGLSSYNEQFF. CDR3 coding DNA: TGCGCCAGCAGCCAAGGGACAGGGCTCAGCTCCTACAATGAGCAGTTCTTC.

V is TRBV14 and J is TRBJ2-1, with D perhaps TRBD2 (5 bases). V was pared by 0 bases and J by 3 bases, with 15 bases between. The germline gives CDR1 SGHDN, CDR2 FVKESK. The CDR3 is made up of 17 amino acids. CDR3 loop: CASSQDFGNLYYNEQFF. The CDR3 DNA reads TGTGCCAGCAGCCAAGATTTCGGGAATTTGTACTACAATGAGCAGTTCTTC.

The chain is built from TRBV28 and TRBJ2-5; D might be TRBD1 or TRBD2, each matching 5 bases. CDR1 and CDR2 (germline): MDHEN, SYDVKM. V shed 6 bases and J shed 1 base, with 15 bases lying between them. The CDR3 spans 15 residues. The CDR3 DNA sequence: TGTGCCAGCAGGAAGAACGCAGGGACCCAAGAGACCCAGTACTTC. Translation: CASRKNAGTQETQYF.

V and J are TRBV7-2 and TRBJ2-3; D is unclear. This CDR3 comprises 12 residues. Trimming pared 6 bases from V and 2 bases from J, leaving 6 bases between. The germline CDR1 and CDR2 sequences are SGHTA and FQGNSA. CDR3: CASSRYTDTQYF. In nucleotides, the CDR3 is TGTGCCAGCAGTAGGTACACAGATACGCAGTATTTT. The variable domain in full, completed from reference TRBV7-2 and TRBJ2-3, reads GAGVSQSPSNKVTEKGKDVELRCDPISGHTALYWYRQSLGQGLEFLIYFQGNSAPDKSGLPSDRFSAERTGGSVSTLTIQRTQQEDSAVYLCASSRYTDTQYFGPGTRLTVL.